This TCR beta chain was identified in a study of blood T cell repertoires in COVID-19. CDR3 length: 16 residues. V shed 2 bases and J 7 bases; nucleotides not matched to a gene: 13. Germline CDR1 reads LGHNA; CDR2 reads YNFKEQ. TCRdb's table, derived via immunoSEQ multiplex PCR, lists solely in-frame clones and lacks some. The table includes approximately 130,000 clones, around nine tenths detected once. The sequenced sample consisted of peripheral blood. The rearrangement joins TRBV4-2 to TRBJ1-1, with TRBD1 matching over 7 bases. This TCR was recovered from a human donor in a cohort sampled during active COVID-19. CDR3 nucleotide sequence: TGTGCCAGCAGCCAAAGGTCGCAGGGGGTGAAGAATGAAGCTTTCTTT. Translating it yields CASSQRSQGVKNEAFF.